This T cell receptor (beta chain) came from a study of T cells in women clearing cervical HPV infection. Regarding the study as a whole: CIN3+ cases had significantly higher TCR repertoire richness than controls, but evenness did not differ.

For this clone: Its antigen remains unknown.

Cervical HPV DNA detected by MY09/MY11 PCR, typed by dot-blot. The table came from immunoSEQ multiplex PCR; TCRdb's copy has only in-frame clones and leaves some out. The table lists nearly 20,000 clones, with 3.2% in the top ten. Sequencing was carried out using blood buffy coat. The source of this sequence is a woman between 18 and 70 years old with a cervical HPV16 infection that either progressed to CIN3+ or cleared (not recorded which).

CDR3 sequence: CASSPIDSLMNTEAFF. The sequenced part of the CDR3 DNA is TGTGCCAGCAGCCCGATTGACAGTTTAATGAACACTGAA. The V gene is TRBV9, the J gene TRBJ1-1; possibly TRBD1 for D (5 bases). Coverage ceases 3 residues before the CDR3 finishes, and the germline J gene fills in the end. The CDR3 runs to 16 residues. Trimming took off 4 bases at V and 0 bases at J, with 16 bases between the two ends. Germline V gene lookup returns CDR1 SGDLS and CDR2 YYNGEE.